The entry that follows covers one T cell receptor (beta chain) sequence. Across under 25 US areas, participants ranged in age from about 18 to 90 years. The CDR3 length is 15 residues. Per the germline V gene, CDR1 is MNHEY and CDR2 is SVGAGI. V was clipped by 7 bases and J by 1 base; unmatched bases: 9. Per the study methods: Amplification from reference gene primers served as the basis for estimated nucleated cell counts. The assay was immunoSEQ multiplex PCR, and TCRdb's table has in-frame clones only and misses some. From that table come the V and J calls and clone size; the DNA was used to work out D and trimming. This sample yields under 150,000 clones, of which 84% are seen a single time; 5% to 7% belongs to the top ten. These data originate in a study of blood T cell repertoires in COVID-19. Looking at the study overall: PBMCs, B-cell-depleted T cells, or T cells were the source of the cDNA or gDNA that made up the material.

The V and J genes are TRBV6-5 and TRBJ1-2; 7 bases are shared with TRBD1. This TCR derives from a woman between 45 and 60 years old who had been exposed to COVID-19. The source material was PBMCs or T cells enriched from blood (not recorded which). CDR3 coding DNA: TGTGCCAGCAAAATATATCAGGGGGGTAACTATGGCTACACCTTC. Translation gives CASKIYQGGNYGYTF.